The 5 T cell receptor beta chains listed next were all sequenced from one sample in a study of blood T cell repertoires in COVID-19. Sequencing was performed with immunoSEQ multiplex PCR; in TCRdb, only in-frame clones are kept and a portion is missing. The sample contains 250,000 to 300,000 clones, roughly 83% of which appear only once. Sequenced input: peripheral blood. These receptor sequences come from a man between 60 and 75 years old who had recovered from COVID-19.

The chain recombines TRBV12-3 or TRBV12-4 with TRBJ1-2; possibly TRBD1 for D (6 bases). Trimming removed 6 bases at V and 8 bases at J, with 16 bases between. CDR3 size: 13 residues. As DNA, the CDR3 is TGTGCCAGCAGACAGACAGGTCCGGAGGGCTACACCTTC. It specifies CASRQTGPEGYTF.

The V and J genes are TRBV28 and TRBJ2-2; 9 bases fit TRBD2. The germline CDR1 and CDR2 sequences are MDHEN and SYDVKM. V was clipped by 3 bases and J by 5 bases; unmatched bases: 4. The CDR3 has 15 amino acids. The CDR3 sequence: CASSFLSGGTGELFF. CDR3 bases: TGTGCCAGCAGTTTTCTGAGCGGGGGGACCGGGGAGCTGTTTTTT.

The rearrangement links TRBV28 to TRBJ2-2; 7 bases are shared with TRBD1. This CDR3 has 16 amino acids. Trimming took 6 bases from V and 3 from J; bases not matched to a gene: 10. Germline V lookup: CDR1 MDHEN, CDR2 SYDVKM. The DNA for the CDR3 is TGTGCCAGCAGGACCAACAGGGGTTCGGACACCGGGGAGCTGTTTTTT. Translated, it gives CASRTNRGSDTGELFF.

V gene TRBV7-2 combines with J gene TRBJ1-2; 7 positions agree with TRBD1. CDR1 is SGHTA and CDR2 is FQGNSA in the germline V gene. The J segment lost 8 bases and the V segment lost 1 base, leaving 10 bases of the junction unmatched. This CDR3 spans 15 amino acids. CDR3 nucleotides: TGTGCCAGCAGCTTAGGACGCCCAGGGGGTGGGGGCTACACCTTC. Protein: CASSLGRPGGGGYTF.

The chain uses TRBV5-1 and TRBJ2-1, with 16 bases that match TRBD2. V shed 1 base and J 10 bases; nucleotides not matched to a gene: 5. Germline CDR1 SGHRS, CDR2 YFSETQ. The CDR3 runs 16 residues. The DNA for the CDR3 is TGCGCCAGCAGCTTGCAGGGACTAGCGGGAGGGTACGAGCAGTTCTTC. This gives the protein CASSLQGLAGGYEQFF. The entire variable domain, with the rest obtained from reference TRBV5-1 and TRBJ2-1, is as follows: KAGVTQTPRYLIKTRGQQVTLSCSPISGHRSVSWYQQTPGQGLQFLFEYFSETQRNKGNFPGRFSGRQFSNSRSEMNVSTLELGDSALYLCASSLQGLAGGYEQFFGPGTRLTVL.